The entry below gives a single T cell receptor beta chain sequence along with its context. The target of this receptor is not known. Base-call qualities are not available, and no considerably larger clone is one nucleotide away. The receptor library was made with the immunoSEQ multiplex PCR assay. RNA was extracted from all samples and reverse transcribed into cDNA as template for TCR sequencing. SuperScript III was used for first-strand cDNA synthesis, primed with a 2:1 mix of oligo-dT and random hexamers. A synthetic immune receptor repertoire was used to measure amplification bias, and any remaining bias was corrected computationally. The authors' pipeline ran thus. Raw reads were preprocessed for error removal, and CDR3 was defined according to IMGT conventions as running from the conserved cysteine to phenylalanine. Clonality was calculated as 1 minus Shannon entropy normalized by log2 of the number of productive unique TCRs. Scalp TCRbeta sequences were cross-referenced with sorted blood CD4 and CD8 repertoires so that the CD4 or CD8 identity of scalp clones could be inferred. In TCRdb, the immuneACCESS table is reduced to in-frame sequences with V and J assigned. These tables do not hold every clone; where another copy was compared, an unresolved V gene accounts for under half, and the others remain unexplained. That table gives V, J and clone size, and the DNA gave D and trimming. The sample table lists fewer than 150,000 clones, roughly three fifths of them with a count of one. About 3.2% of the sample is held by the ten biggest clonotypes.

The data were taken from a study of CD8+ T cells in alopecia areata (dated by TCRdb to the late 2010s). About the study as a whole: Treated patients were enrolled in an open-label pilot trial of oral tofacitinib, 5 to 10 mg twice daily, for moderate-to-severe alopecia areata. Tofacitinib was given for 6 to 18 months, followed by 6 months of follow-up off drug to assess delayed response and recurrence. In treated patients, disease severity was measured using the SALT score, which gives the percentage of scalp surface area affected. To study T cell clonal expansion in alopecia areata, the researchers applied high-throughput TCRbeta sequencing to both the C3H/HeJ mouse model and human patients. On the human side, TCRbeta sequencing was run on scalp tissue and on sorted CD4+ and CD8+ peripheral blood T cells from healthy controls and from alopecia areata patients with either patchy or totalis/universalis disease. Biopsies were taken from tofacitinib-treated patients at baseline and again at 4 and 24 weeks into treatment, and several of those patients also had a later scalp biopsy. Scalp clonality was compared among normal scalp (n=4), patchy alopecia areata scalp (n=8), and alopecia totalis/universalis scalp (n=8). RNA came from the PAXgene miRNA kit for fixed scalp, the miRNeasy kit for PBMCs, and the RNeasy kit for mouse skin. TCRbeta CDR3 regions were amplified by immunoSEQ multiplex PCR using 35 Vbeta forward and 13 Jbeta reverse primers. Broad study findings and their caveats: Shared TCR sequences between patients were less evident than in mice, which may be partly attributable to HLA diversity in the patient population. With tofacitinib, both scalp clonality and the number of expanded CD8+ clones among the top 100 scalp clones went down significantly. Compared with normal scalp, lesional scalp, particularly in alopecia totalis/universalis, had higher clonality and more expanded CD8+ clones, which suggests antigenic drive. Scalp TCR repertoire analysis is complicated because resident alphabeta T cells in normal human skin are also sequenced, whereas mouse skin is dominated by gammadelta T cells. During tofacitinib treatment, many expanded lesional clones remained in scalp and blood, and this persistence may partly explain relapse after treatment is stopped. Because the treated cohort was small and had only one nonresponder, larger studies are needed to examine links between baseline CD8+ expansion and response.

The CDR1 and CDR2 encoded by the germline V gene (reference sequence) are LNHDA and SQIVND. From its cysteine to its phenylalanine, the CDR3 spans 13 amino acids. Only CDR3 DNA is held: 39 bases, read in frame from base 1. The junction carries 9 bases between V and J, which are trimmed by 6 bases and 1 base respectively. The time point label corresponds to: 20 to 30 weeks on oral tofacitinib. The sample's treatment or condition label, decoded: oral pan-JAK inhibitor, 5-10 mg twice daily. From alopecia areata patients, peripheral blood was collected along with lesional scalp punch biopsies. After PBMCs were isolated by density centrifugation and stained for CD3, CD4 and CD8, a FACSAria was used to sort CD4+ and CD8+ T cells.

Recombination joined TRBV19 with TRBJ2-5; possibly the D gene is TRBD2, per 6 matching bases. This clonotype was obtained from a human donor with alopecia areata. Specimen: CD4+ T cells sorted from blood, collected at week 24, from a patient treated with tofacitinib. This receptor carries the CDR3 CASSTGVQETQYF. The bases read TGTGCCAGTAGCACGGGGGTCCAAGAGACCCAGTACTTC.